This entry is about one TCR beta chain. The data were produced by immunoSEQ multiplex PCR, yet TCRdb's version contains in-frame clones alone and is incomplete. This sample has about 35,000 clones, with about 65% found just once. The CDR3 is made up of 14 amino acids. Per germline, CDR1 LNHNV and CDR2 YYDKDF (reference sequence). The ends were cut back, 1 base at V and 6 bases at J, with 10 bases in the middle. The source of the sample is a study of STAT5B mutations in CD4+ large granular lymphocyte leukemia. The chain has TRBV15 and TRBJ1-3; D is possibly TRBD1 (6 bases). Sequenced: CD4+ T cells from blood buffy coats. The receptor comes from a human donor in good health. CDR3 in DNA: TGTGCCACCAGCAGAGGGGGGGCGGTAAACACCATATATTTT. It translates to CATSRGGAVNTIYF.